This T cell receptor beta chain derives from a study of blood T cell repertoires in COVID-19. Study in general: From T cells, B-cell-depleted T cells, or PBMCs came the material, which was cDNA or gDNA.

In the original workflow: Estimates of nucleated cell counts were drawn from the amplification of reference gene primers. Sequencing was performed with immunoSEQ multiplex PCR; in TCRdb, only in-frame clones are kept and a portion is missing. D and trimming were read from the DNA, whereas the V and J calls and clone size are those reported in that table. The sample shows 85,000 or so clones, about nine tenths of them seen only once. This CDR3 is 17 amino acids long. V lost 1 base and J 3 bases, leaving 19 bases between the germline ends. The chain links TRBV23-1 to TRBJ2-7; D perhaps matches TRBD1 (6 bases). TRBV23-1 is classed as an ORF, of uncertain function. This receptor was taken from a man over 45 with active or convalescent COVID-19. The sample comprised peripheral blood. The CDR3 DNA follows: TGCGCCAGCAGTCAATATCTCCGGGCAGGGGAATTCTACGAGCAGTACTTC. Translated, it gives CASSQYLRAGEFYEQYF.